This T cell receptor (beta chain) was obtained from a study of blood T cell repertoires in COVID-19. Germline CDR1 SGHTA, CDR2 FQGNSA. The CDR3 runs 13 residues. V lost 4 bases to trimming and J lost 7 bases, with 13 bases between them. Profiling relied on immunoSEQ multiplex PCR, and the TCRdb table lists in-frame clones only, not all of them. Of approximately 170,000 clones in the sample, around 80% were seen once. This clone was counted a single time. The chain links TRBV7-2 to TRBJ1-2; D uncertain. This TCR was recovered from a woman aged 70-85 years who had recovered from COVID-19. Sequencing was done on a sample of peripheral blood. The CDR3: CASSSQRRLGYTF. The CDR3 region has the DNA TGTGCCAGCAGCTCCCAGCGCAGACTTGGCTACACCTTC.